The 31 T cell receptor beta chains below were found in one sample sequenced in a study of CD8 T cells in Susac syndrome. cDNA came from around 0.5 to 1 ug RNA primed by random hexamers. TCRdb redid the calling of the immunoSEQ multiplex PCR reads with MiXCR, one entry per CDR3 protein. The sample contains more than 150,000 distinct CDR3 sequences, almost 96% of which appear only once. Sequencing input: CD4+ T cells from PBMCs. The receptor source for this set is a human donor with Susac syndrome.

The sample holds a few counts of this clonotype. The chain combines TRBV5-4 with TRBJ2-5, with 7 bases lining up with TRBD2. The CDR3 covers 15 residues. The V and J ends lost 0 bases and 2 bases, in that order; junction bases with no gene match: 4. Germline V gene data show CDR1 as SGHNT and CDR2 as YYREEE (reference sequence). CDR3 sequence reads: CASSLASGPQETQYF. CDR3 nucleotides: TGTGCCAGCAGCTTGGCTAGCGGACCACAAGAGACCCAGTACTTC.

The chain recombines TRBV19 with TRBJ2-1; D is unresolved. The CDR3 spans 12 residues. Trimming took 11 bases from V and 5 from J, leaving 13 bases between them. The germline V gene encodes CDR1 LNHDA and CDR2 SQIVND (reference sequence). In nucleotides, the CDR3 is TGTGCCGCCCATGGGAACAACAATGAGCAGTTCTTC. Protein sequence: CAAHGNNNEQFF.

The chain is built from TRBV27 and TRBJ1-4; D gene unclear. This CDR3 has 14 amino acids. V lost 5 bases to trimming and J lost 0 bases, with 7 bases between them. Germline assignment: CDR1 MNHEY and CDR2 SMNVEV (reference sequence). CDR3 protein: CASSQTSTNEKLFF. CDR3 in DNA: TGTGCCAGCAGTCAGACATCAACTAATGAAAAACTGTTTTTT.

This clonotype was observed a single time. The chain employs TRBV6-5 and TRBJ1-5, with D perhaps TRBD1 (6 bases). Germline V gene lookup returns CDR1 MNHEY and CDR2 SVGAGI. Deletions cut 5 bases from V and 0 bases from J, with 8 bases between. The CDR3 spans 14 residues. Here the CDR3 DNA reads TGTGCCAGCAGTCGGACAGCTAGCAATCAGCCCCAGCATTTT. Translated, it gives CASSRTASNQPQHF.

The chain has TRBV20-1 and TRBJ2-2; 7 bases agree with TRBD1. With V trimmed by 6 bases and J by 2 bases, 12 bases remained unmatched. The CDR3 spans 16 residues. Germline CDR1 reads DFQATT; CDR2 reads SNEGSKA (reference sequence). The CDR3 protein is CSAPGGLNPNTGELFF. CDR3 bases: TGCAGTGCCCCAGGGGGTCTCAATCCCAACACCGGGGAGCTGTTTTTT.

This chain joins TRBV19 and TRBJ1-2; possible D gene TRBD1, 6 bases. The CDR3 spans 14 residues. Trimming pared 6 bases from V and 4 bases from J, leaving 15 bases between. Looked up from germline, CDR1 is LNHDA and CDR2 is SQIVND (reference sequence). The DNA of the CDR3 is TGTGCCAGTAGCGAAACAGGGTTTTCCTATGGCTACACCTTC. Translating gives CASSETGFSYGYTF.

The rearrangement uses TRBV30 and TRBJ2-1; a possible D gene is TRBD2 (6 bases). V was trimmed by 0 bases and J by 0 bases, leaving 9 bases between them. CDR3 length: 15 residues. Germline loops: CDR1 GTSNPN, CDR2 SVGIG (reference sequence). This chain's CDR3 is CAWSVAGPSYNEQFF. The CDR3 DNA is TGTGCCTGGAGTGTCGCGGGGCCCTCCTACAATGAGCAGTTCTTC.

This clonotype came up once. The chain carries TRBV9 and TRBJ2-2; either TRBD1 or TRBD2 may supply D (5 bases each). CDR3 size: 16 residues. The V end was cut by 3 bases, the J end by 3 bases, with 15 bases between. Germline CDR1 is SGDLS and CDR2 is YYNGEE. The CDR3 nucleotides read TGTGCCAGCAGCGCCCAGATCGGGACGGACACCGGGGAGCTGTTTTTT. This gives the protein CASSAQIGTDTGELFF.

This clonotype was detected once. The chain employs TRBV9 and TRBJ1-4; tentative D call: TRBD1 (6 bases). The CDR3 consists of 15 residues. The V end lost 4 bases, the J end lost 5 bases, and 15 bases lay between the germline ends. Per germline, CDR1 SGDLS and CDR2 YYNGEE. The CDR3 loop reads CASSLDGTPNEKLFF. CDR3 nucleotide sequence: TGTGCCAGCAGCTTAGACGGGACACCGAATGAAAAACTGTTTTTT. Full variable domain (rest looked up from reference TRBV9 and TRBJ1-4): DSGVTQTPKHLITATGQRVTLRCSPRSGDLSVYWYQQSLDQGLQFLIQYYNGEERAKGNILERFSAQQFPDLHSELNLSSLELGDSALYFCASSLDGTPNEKLFFGSGTQLSVL.

This clonotype was seen a handful of times. The rearrangement links TRBV2 to TRBJ2-2; D is ambiguous. The germline V gene encodes CDR1 SNHLY and CDR2 FYNNEI. V was clipped by 3 bases and J by 1 base, with 3 bases between them. This CDR3 is 13 amino acids long. The CDR3 spells CASSEENTGELFF. CDR3 sequence (DNA): TGTGCCAGCAGTGAGGAGAACACCGGGGAGCTGTTTTTT.

The V call is TRBV3-1, the J call TRBJ1-6; D might be TRBD1 (5 bases). The germline CDR1 and CDR2 sequences are LGHDT and YNNKEL (reference sequence). The CDR3 extends over 14 amino acids. Trimming removed 1 base at V and 7 bases at J, with 8 bases between. CDR3 DNA sequence: TGTGCCAGCAGCCAAGGACAGTCAAATTCACCCCTCCACTTT. Its translation: CASSQGQSNSPLHF.

This chain links TRBV7-3 with TRBJ2-7; D is unclear. V was shortened by 2 bases and J by 6 bases, with 11 bases between the two germline ends. Germline lookup yields CDR1 SGHTA and CDR2 FQGTGA. The CDR3 consists of 13 residues. The CDR3: CASSLWMDGEQYF. The CDR3 nucleotides read TGTGCCAGCAGCTTATGGATGGATGGCGAGCAGTACTTC.

The gene calls are TRBV15 and TRBJ1-5, with 9 bases fitting TRBD1. The germline V gene encodes CDR1 LNHNV and CDR2 YYDKDF (reference sequence). The CDR3 is 14 amino acids. V shed 5 bases and J 3 bases; nucleotides not matched to a gene: 2. The CDR3 loop is CATSWDRANQPQHF. The CDR3 coding sequence is TGTGCCACCAGCTGGGACAGGGCCAATCAGCCCCAGCATTTT.

V and J are TRBV18 and TRBJ2-1; D gene ambiguous. Germline V gene sequence: CDR1 KGHSH, CDR2 LQKENI. V was cut by 5 bases and J by 9 bases, with 11 bases left in between. The CDR3 is 12 residues long. The DNA for the CDR3 is TGTGCCAGCTCAGCCGACGTTACTGAGCAGTTCTTC. Its translation is CASSADVTEQFF.

This CDR3 is CASSVGVADQETQYF. DNA for the CDR3: TGTGCCAGCAGCGTAGGGGTAGCGGACCAAGAGACCCAGTACTTC. The rearrangement uses TRBV9 and TRBJ2-5; possible D gene TRBD2, 6 bases. Per germline, CDR1 SGDLS and CDR2 YYNGEE. The CDR3 has 15 residues. Trimming shortened V by 0 bases and J by 0 bases, and 9 bases separated the two germline ends.

The chain recombines TRBV12-3 or TRBV12-4 with TRBJ1-1; D is possibly TRBD1 (6 bases). Trimming pared 1 base from V and 4 bases from J, leaving 10 bases between. This CDR3 region has 14 residues. The CDR3: CASSLGARGTEAFF. CDR3 coding DNA: TGTGCCAGCAGTTTAGGCGCCAGGGGCACTGAAGCTTTCTTT.

This clonotype was seen more than once but under ten times. This chain joins TRBV18 and TRBJ1-1; D unclear. Trimming removed 3 bases at V and 6 bases at J, with 8 bases between. CDR3 length: 12 residues. Germline CDR1 reads KGHSH; CDR2 reads LQKENI. CDR3: CASSPGGSEAFF. CDR3 bases: TGTGCCAGCTCACCCGGCGGCTCTGAAGCTTTCTTT.

The CDR3 region has the DNA TGTGCCATCAGTGGACCAGGGAGATACACCCCTTACGAGCAGTACTTC. Translated, it gives CAISGPGRYTPYEQYF. The V and J genes are TRBV10-3 and TRBJ2-7, with D perhaps matching TRBD1 or TRBD2 (5 bases each). The CDR3 has 16 residues. The germline gives CDR1 ENHRY, CDR2 SYGVKD. V was trimmed by 4 bases and J by 4 bases, leaving 20 bases between them.

The CDR3 nucleotides are TGTGCCAGCAGCTTGCCTGGGACGGGCACCGGGGAGCTGTTTTTT. Amino acid sequence: CASSLPGTGTGELFF. The V call is TRBV5-4, the J call TRBJ2-2; D could derive from TRBD1 or TRBD2 (5 bases each). This CDR3 is built from 15 residues. Germline V gene lookup returns CDR1 SGHNT and CDR2 YYREEE (reference sequence). The V end was cut by 1 base, the J end by 4 bases, with 11 bases between.

This rearrangement joins TRBV19 to TRBJ1-1; no definite D call. The CDR3 covers 15 residues. The V end was cut by 5 bases, the J end by 4 bases, with 17 bases between. Germline CDR1 LNHDA, CDR2 SQIVND (reference sequence). The CDR3, as DNA: TGTGCCAGTAGTCCCCCCCGCGGGCCGGGCACTGAAGCTTTCTTT. This codes for CASSPPRGPGTEAFF.

As DNA, the CDR3 is TGTGCCAGCAGAAAGGGTATCGAAGACTATGGCTACACCTTC. Its protein is CASRKGIEDYGYTF. This chain connects TRBV25-1 to TRBJ1-2; D unresolved. CDR1 is MGHDK, CDR2 SYGVNS, per germline. The CDR3 sequence is 14 residues long. Trimming removed 6 bases from V and 3 bases from J, with 14 bases in between.

The chain employs TRBV10-3 and TRBJ2-3; D gene ambiguous. Germline CDR1 is ENHRY and CDR2 is SYGVKD. Trimming shortened V by 8 bases and J by 0 bases, and 12 bases separated the two germline ends. The CDR3 extends over 14 amino acids. For the CDR3, the DNA is TGTGCCATCGAAGGTGGTTCTAGCACAGATACGCAGTATTTT. Its translation is CAIEGGSSTDTQYF.

The chain couples TRBV20-1 to TRBJ2-6, with TRBD1 matching over 10 bases. Trimming at V came to 3 bases and at J to 1 base, leaving 12 bases not matched to a gene. The CDR3 loop spans 19 amino acids. CDR1 is DFQATT, CDR2 SNEGSKA, per germline (reference sequence). CDR3 sequence reads: CSASLKTGGKLSGANVLTF. CDR3 sequence (DNA): TGCAGTGCTAGCCTTAAGACAGGGGGCAAGTTGTCTGGGGCCAACGTCCTGACTTTC.

The chain couples TRBV6-1 to TRBJ1-2; TRBD1 aligns across 7 bases. V was clipped by 0 bases and J by 8 bases; unmatched bases: 3. The CDR3 extends over 13 amino acids. The germline V gene has CDR1 MNHNS and CDR2 SASEGT. DNA for the CDR3: TGTGCCAGCAGTGAAGCGGGACAGTACGGCTACACCTTC. Translating gives CASSEAGQYGYTF.

The V call is TRBV21-1, the J call TRBJ1-1; TRBD1 is the table's D call, not checked against the DNA. TRBV21-1 is given as a pseudogene. There are 16 residues in the CDR3. CDR3 loop: CASSPRPAGENTEAFF. The DNA of the CDR3 is TGTGCCAGCAGCCCAAGGCCGGCAGGGGAGAACACTGAAGCTTTCTTT.

V gene TRBV21-1 combines with J gene TRBJ2-7. TRBV21-1 is annotated as a pseudogene. The CDR3 length is 14 residues. The CDR3 nucleotides read TGTGCCAGCAGCAAGGCCCTATGGGGATACGAGCAGTACTTC. This gives the protein CASSKALWGYEQYF.

The count of this clonotype is one. The chain couples TRBV10-1 to TRBJ2-7, with D perhaps given as TRBD1 or TRBD2 (5 bases each). The CDR3 is made up of 14 amino acids. Germline CDR1 reads WNHNN; CDR2 reads SYGVQD (reference sequence). Trimming pared 2 bases from V and 2 bases from J, leaving 10 bases between. The CDR3 nucleotides read TGCGCCAGCAGTGAGACGGGGCCCCCCTACGAGCAGTACTTC. Protein: CASSETGPPYEQYF.

This clonotype is a singleton in its sample. The chain couples TRBV30 to TRBJ2-3; D is perhaps TRBD2 (6 bases). This CDR3 contains 15 residues. Germline CDR1 GTSNPN, CDR2 SVGIG (reference sequence). V dropped 2 bases and J dropped 4 bases, with 16 bases sitting between them. DNA for the CDR3: TGTGCCTGGAGTCGTGGGGACTCGCGGGCAGATACGCAGTATTTT. It encodes CAWSRGDSRADTQYF. The whole variable domain, filled in from reference TRBV30 and TRBJ2-3, reads SQTIHQWPATLVQPVGSPLSLECTVEGTSNPNLYWYRQAAGRGLQLLFYSVGIGQISSEVPQNLSASRPQDRQFILSSKKLLLSDSGFYLCAWSRGDSRADTQYFGPGTRLTVL.

In its sample, this clonotype was seen a few times. V is TRBV11-2 and J is TRBJ2-2; no clear D gene. CDR1 and CDR2 (germline): SGHAT, FQNNGV. The CDR3 spans 14 residues. V gave up 1 base and J gave up 5 bases, with 8 bases separating them. The CDR3 loop is CASSLGSSTGELFF. CDR3 sequence (DNA): TGTGCCAGCAGCTTAGGTTCCTCTACCGGGGAGCTGTTTTTT.

The chain couples TRBV7-9 to TRBJ2-2, with D maybe TRBD2 (6 bases). Trimming stripped 0 bases from V and 6 bases from J, with 14 bases between. The CDR3 contains 16 residues. The germline V gene has CDR1 SEHNR and CDR2 FQNEAQ (reference sequence). The CDR3, as DNA: TGTGCCAGCAGCTTAGCTCTTTGGAGGGTTGCCGGGGAGCTGTTTTTT. This encodes CASSLALWRVAGELFF.

The chain recombines TRBV6-6 with TRBJ2-6; D is undetermined. This CDR3 is built from 14 residues. Germline V gene data show CDR1 as MNHNY and CDR2 as SVGAGI (reference sequence). V was pared by 4 bases and J by 4 bases, with 8 bases between. The DNA of the CDR3 is TGTGCCAGCAGTTTAGCACTCGGGGCCAACGTCCTGACTTTC. Translation gives CASSLALGANVLTF.